This is a list of T cell receptor beta chains from one sample in a study of early T cells in non-severe SARS-CoV-2 infection. TCRdb reanalysed the 5' RACE reads using MiXCR and keeps one entry per CDR3 protein. The sample lists about 90,000 distinct CDR3 sequences; 14% were seen once. The sample comprised whole blood. The receptors stem from an adult who was a healthcare worker with PCR-confirmed SARS-CoV-2 infection or an uninfected control (not recorded which). Each CDR3 is given with its conserved first and last residue. The D gene is left open where the match is weak. The size entry is marked missing in some rows and otherwise reads once, few, many or a size class.

abundance: many; v_gene: TRBV6-2/TRBV6-3; j_gene: TRBJ2-5; d_gene: -; CDR3nt: TGTGCCAGCCGAGCGGAGTACCAAGAGACCCAGTACTTC; CDR3aa: CASRAEYQETQYF
abundance: -; v_gene: TRBV20-1; j_gene: TRBJ2-1; d_gene: -; CDR3nt: TGCAGTGCTAGAAGGGGGGCCGAAAACAATGAGCAGTTCTTC; CDR3aa: CSARRGAENNEQFF
abundance: few; v_gene: TRBV3-1; j_gene: TRBJ1-2; d_gene: -; CDR3nt: TGTGCCAGCAGCTACGAATCGATGGGGGCGGATGGGTATGGCTACACCTTC; CDR3aa: CASSYESMGADGYGYTF
abundance: few; v_gene: TRBV20-1; j_gene: TRBJ2-3; d_gene: -; CDR3nt: TGCAGTGCTATGTCGGGGGAACACACAGATACGCAGTATTTT; CDR3aa: CSAMSGEHTDTQYF
abundance: few; v_gene: TRBV27; j_gene: TRBJ2-1; d_gene: -; CDR3nt: TGTGCCAGCAGTTTCCTAGCTACCAGACTGGGTGAGCAGTTCTTC; CDR3aa: CASSFLATRLGEQFF
abundance: few; v_gene: TRBV7-9; j_gene: TRBJ1-1; d_gene: -; CDR3nt: TGTGCCAGCAGCCCGTATCTGAGTGAAGCTTTCTTT; CDR3aa: CASSPYLSEAFF
abundance: -; v_gene: TRBV6-5; j_gene: TRBJ1-6; d_gene: -; CDR3nt: TGTGCCAGCAGTTACTCGGTTTACGGCATTCACCAAAATTCACCCCTCCACTTT; CDR3aa: CASSYSVYGIHQNSPLHF
abundance: few; v_gene: TRBV20-1; j_gene: TRBJ2-2; d_gene: -; CDR3nt: TGCAGTGCTAGGACACCGACGAACACCGGGGAGCTGTTTTTT; CDR3aa: CSARTPTNTGELFF
abundance: -; v_gene: TRBV9; j_gene: TRBJ2-1; d_gene: TRBD1; CDR3nt: TGTGCCAGCAGCGGGACAGGGGGCGAGCACAATGAGCAGTTCTTC; CDR3aa: CASSGTGGEHNEQFF
abundance: -; v_gene: TRBV7-6; j_gene: TRBJ1-1; d_gene: -; CDR3nt: TGTGCCAGCAGCTTAGGACAGGAGAACACTGAAGCTTTCTTT; CDR3aa: CASSLGQENTEAFF
abundance: -; v_gene: TRBV13; j_gene: TRBJ2-7; d_gene: -; CDR3nt: TGTGCCAGCAGCTCAAGGCAGGGACCGATGACCTACGAGCAGTACTTC; CDR3aa: CASSSRQGPMTYEQYF
abundance: many; v_gene: TRBV5-5; j_gene: TRBJ2-3; d_gene: -; CDR3nt: TGTGCCAGCAGCCCTCCACAGGGCCCCCTTGATACGCAGTATTTT; CDR3aa: CASSPPQGPLDTQYF
abundance: few; v_gene: TRBV13; j_gene: TRBJ1-5; d_gene: -; CDR3nt: TGTGCCAGCAGCTTACAGGGTCACAATCAGCCCCAGCATTTT; CDR3aa: CASSLQGHNQPQHF
abundance: few; v_gene: TRBV29-1; j_gene: TRBJ1-5; d_gene: TRBD1; CDR3nt: TGCAGCGTTGCTCAGGGGGCGGGTAATGATCAGCCCCAGCATTTT; CDR3aa: CSVAQGAGNDQPQHF
abundance: -; v_gene: TRBV11-2; j_gene: TRBJ2-2; d_gene: -; CDR3nt: TGTGCCAGCAGCTTAGCGCTTAATTTGAACACCGGGGAGCTGTTTTTT; CDR3aa: CASSLALNLNTGELFF
abundance: many; v_gene: TRBV7-8; j_gene: TRBJ2-7; d_gene: -; CDR3nt: TGTGCCAGCAGCTTAGACCCCATAGGGCAGTACTTC; CDR3aa: CASSLDPIGQYF
abundance: few; v_gene: TRBV19; j_gene: TRBJ1-2; d_gene: -; CDR3nt: TGTGCCAGTAGTGCCTTCGAGGCTCAAGCTAACTATGGCTACACCTTC; CDR3aa: CASSAFEAQANYGYTF
abundance: -; v_gene: TRBV5-1; j_gene: TRBJ1-2; d_gene: -; CDR3nt: TGCGCCAGCAGCTTGGCCTGGGTGGCCAGTGGCTACACCTTC; CDR3aa: CASSLAWVASGYTF
abundance: many; v_gene: TRBV5-6; j_gene: TRBJ2-6; d_gene: -; CDR3nt: TGTGCCAGCAGCCAAAGAACTTCAGGGGCCAACGTCCTGACTTTC; CDR3aa: CASSQRTSGANVLTF
abundance: -; v_gene: TRBV2; j_gene: TRBJ1-5; d_gene: -; CDR3nt: TGTGCCATCCATTTGGCCGGACCGGGCAATCAGCCCCAGCATTTT; CDR3aa: CAIHLAGPGNQPQHF
abundance: -; v_gene: TRBV15; j_gene: TRBJ1-5; d_gene: -; CDR3nt: TGTGCCACCAGCAGGCAGGGACTTCTGGATCAGCCCCAGCATTTT; CDR3aa: CATSRQGLLDQPQHF
abundance: many; v_gene: TRBV3-1; j_gene: TRBJ2-1; d_gene: -; CDR3nt: TGTGCCAGCAGCCAAGACTTTAACAATGAGCAGTTCTTC; CDR3aa: CASSQDFNNEQFF
abundance: -; v_gene: TRBV12-3/TRBV12-4; j_gene: TRBJ1-1; d_gene: -; CDR3nt: TGTGCCAGCAGTCCTATCTACACTGAAGCTTTCTTT; CDR3aa: CASSPIYTEAFF
abundance: -; v_gene: TRBV5-4; j_gene: TRBJ2-7; d_gene: -; CDR3nt: TGTGCCAGCAGCTTGGTATTGGCAGGGGCGTCCTACGAGCAGTACTTC; CDR3aa: CASSLVLAGASYEQYF
abundance: -; v_gene: TRBV3-1; j_gene: TRBJ2-5; d_gene: -; CDR3nt: TGTGCCAGCAGCCAAGAGCCGGGACGCCTTGGGACCCAGTACTTC; CDR3aa: CASSQEPGRLGTQYF
abundance: -; v_gene: TRBV20-1; j_gene: TRBJ2-1; d_gene: TRBD2; CDR3nt: TGCAGTGCTAGAGATCGGACTAGCGGGAGGTATAATGAGCAGTTCTTC; CDR3aa: CSARDRTSGRYNEQFF
abundance: few; v_gene: TRBV29-1; j_gene: TRBJ2-2; d_gene: TRBD2; CDR3nt: TGCAGCGTTGCCTGGCGGGAGGTCCCTTTAACCGGGGAGCTGTTTTTT; CDR3aa: CSVAWREVPLTGELFF
abundance: -; v_gene: TRBV27; j_gene: TRBJ1-6; d_gene: TRBD1; CDR3nt: TGTGCCAGCAGTTTATACGACAGGGGTAATTCACCCCTCCACTTT; CDR3aa: CASSLYDRGNSPLHF
abundance: -; v_gene: TRBV10-3; j_gene: TRBJ2-7; d_gene: TRBD1; CDR3nt: TGTGCCATCAGTGAGGGACAGGGTGGCGAGCAGTACTTC; CDR3aa: CAISEGQGGEQYF
abundance: many; v_gene: TRBV27; j_gene: TRBJ2-1; d_gene: TRBD2; CDR3nt: TGTGCCAGCAGTCCGATCCGTAGCGGGAGGTACAATGAGCAGTTCTTC; CDR3aa: CASSPIRSGRYNEQFF
abundance: -; v_gene: TRBV7-3; j_gene: TRBJ2-1; d_gene: TRBD2; CDR3nt: TGTGCCAGCAGCACCTTAGCGGGAGGCTCCTACAATGAGCAGTTCTTC; CDR3aa: CASSTLAGGSYNEQFF
abundance: -; v_gene: TRBV6-1; j_gene: TRBJ1-3; d_gene: -; CDR3nt: TGTGCCAGCAGGACCCCCGGGGGGTCGAGAGGAGGATCTGGAAACACCATATATTTT; CDR3aa: CASRTPGGSRGGSGNTIYF
abundance: many; v_gene: TRBV23-1; j_gene: TRBJ2-7; d_gene: -; CDR3nt: TGCGCCAGCAGTCTCGAGAGGTCCCACGAGCAGTACTTC; CDR3aa: CASSLERSHEQYF
abundance: few; v_gene: TRBV5-1; j_gene: TRBJ2-3; d_gene: -; CDR3nt: TGCGCCAGCAAAGTCAAAGGGAACGCAGATACGCAGTATTTT; CDR3aa: CASKVKGNADTQYF
abundance: many; v_gene: TRBV12-3/TRBV12-4; j_gene: TRBJ1-6; d_gene: -; CDR3nt: TGTGCCAGCAGTTTTGGTTCGACGGGTAATTCACCCCTCCACTTT; CDR3aa: CASSFGSTGNSPLHF
abundance: -; v_gene: TRBV7-2; j_gene: TRBJ2-5; d_gene: -; CDR3nt: TGTGCCAGCAGCTTAAGGACGCCACAAGAGACCCAGTACTTC; CDR3aa: CASSLRTPQETQYF
abundance: -; v_gene: TRBV7-9; j_gene: TRBJ2-7; d_gene: TRBD2; CDR3nt: TGTGCCAGCAGCTTAGAGAAGGGCGGGAGGAGCCCCTACGAGCAGTACTTC; CDR3aa: CASSLEKGGRSPYEQYF
abundance: few; v_gene: TRBV28; j_gene: TRBJ2-2; d_gene: -; CDR3nt: TGTGCCAGCAGTTTGACCGGGGACACCGGGGAGCTGTTTTTT; CDR3aa: CASSLTGDTGELFF
abundance: few; v_gene: TRBV25-1; j_gene: TRBJ2-7; d_gene: -; CDR3nt: TGTGCCAGCAGTGACCAGGTCTACGAGCAGTACTTC; CDR3aa: CASSDQVYEQYF
abundance: -; v_gene: TRBV7-6; j_gene: TRBJ2-7; d_gene: TRBD1; CDR3nt: TGTGCCAGCACCTCAACTCCGGACAGGGGGTACGAGCAGTACTTC; CDR3aa: CASTSTPDRGYEQYF
abundance: -; v_gene: TRBV29-1; j_gene: TRBJ1-1; d_gene: -; CDR3nt: TGCAGCGTTGGACGGCCTGAAGCTTTCTTT; CDR3aa: CSVGRPEAFF
abundance: -; v_gene: TRBV7-9; j_gene: TRBJ2-7; d_gene: -; CDR3nt: TGCCTCCCCCGTAGCCTCAGCTCCTACGAGCAGTACTTC; CDR3aa: CLPRSLSSYEQYF
abundance: -; v_gene: TRBV7-2; j_gene: TRBJ2-7; d_gene: -; CDR3nt: TGTGCCAGCAGCTTAGCGGGTAGTCAGTACTTC; CDR3aa: CASSLAGSQYF
abundance: -; v_gene: TRBV7-8; j_gene: TRBJ1-6; d_gene: -; CDR3nt: TGTGCCAGCAGCTCCCTAGCGTCACCCCTCCACTTT; CDR3aa: CASSSLASPLHF
abundance: -; v_gene: TRBV25-1; j_gene: TRBJ1-2; d_gene: -; CDR3nt: TGTGCCAGCAGTGTCCCGGGGGTTTCCTATGGCTACACCTTC; CDR3aa: CASSVPGVSYGYTF
abundance: few; v_gene: TRBV6-5; j_gene: TRBJ1-2; d_gene: TRBD1; CDR3nt: TGTGCCAGCAGTTACTCGGCGGGAGAGGTCAGGGGGAAATATGGCTACACCTTC; CDR3aa: CASSYSAGEVRGKYGYTF
abundance: few; v_gene: TRBV12-3/TRBV12-4; j_gene: TRBJ1-5; d_gene: TRBD1; CDR3nt: TGTGCCAGCAGTATGACAGGGGAGGGCAATCAGCCCCAGCATTTT; CDR3aa: CASSMTGEGNQPQHF
abundance: few; v_gene: TRBV5-1; j_gene: TRBJ2-1; d_gene: -; CDR3nt: TGCGCCAGCAGCTTGCAAACTAGTCTATCCACTGTTGAGCAGTTCTTC; CDR3aa: CASSLQTSLSTVEQFF
abundance: -; v_gene: TRBV27; j_gene: TRBJ1-1; d_gene: -; CDR3nt: TGTGCCAGCAGTGGGAGTTTGAACACTGAAGCTTTCTTT; CDR3aa: CASSGSLNTEAFF
abundance: few; v_gene: TRBV6-6; j_gene: TRBJ1-1; d_gene: TRBD1; CDR3nt: TGTGCCAGCATACGGGACAGCACATTGAACACTGAAGCTTTCTTT; CDR3aa: CASIRDSTLNTEAFF